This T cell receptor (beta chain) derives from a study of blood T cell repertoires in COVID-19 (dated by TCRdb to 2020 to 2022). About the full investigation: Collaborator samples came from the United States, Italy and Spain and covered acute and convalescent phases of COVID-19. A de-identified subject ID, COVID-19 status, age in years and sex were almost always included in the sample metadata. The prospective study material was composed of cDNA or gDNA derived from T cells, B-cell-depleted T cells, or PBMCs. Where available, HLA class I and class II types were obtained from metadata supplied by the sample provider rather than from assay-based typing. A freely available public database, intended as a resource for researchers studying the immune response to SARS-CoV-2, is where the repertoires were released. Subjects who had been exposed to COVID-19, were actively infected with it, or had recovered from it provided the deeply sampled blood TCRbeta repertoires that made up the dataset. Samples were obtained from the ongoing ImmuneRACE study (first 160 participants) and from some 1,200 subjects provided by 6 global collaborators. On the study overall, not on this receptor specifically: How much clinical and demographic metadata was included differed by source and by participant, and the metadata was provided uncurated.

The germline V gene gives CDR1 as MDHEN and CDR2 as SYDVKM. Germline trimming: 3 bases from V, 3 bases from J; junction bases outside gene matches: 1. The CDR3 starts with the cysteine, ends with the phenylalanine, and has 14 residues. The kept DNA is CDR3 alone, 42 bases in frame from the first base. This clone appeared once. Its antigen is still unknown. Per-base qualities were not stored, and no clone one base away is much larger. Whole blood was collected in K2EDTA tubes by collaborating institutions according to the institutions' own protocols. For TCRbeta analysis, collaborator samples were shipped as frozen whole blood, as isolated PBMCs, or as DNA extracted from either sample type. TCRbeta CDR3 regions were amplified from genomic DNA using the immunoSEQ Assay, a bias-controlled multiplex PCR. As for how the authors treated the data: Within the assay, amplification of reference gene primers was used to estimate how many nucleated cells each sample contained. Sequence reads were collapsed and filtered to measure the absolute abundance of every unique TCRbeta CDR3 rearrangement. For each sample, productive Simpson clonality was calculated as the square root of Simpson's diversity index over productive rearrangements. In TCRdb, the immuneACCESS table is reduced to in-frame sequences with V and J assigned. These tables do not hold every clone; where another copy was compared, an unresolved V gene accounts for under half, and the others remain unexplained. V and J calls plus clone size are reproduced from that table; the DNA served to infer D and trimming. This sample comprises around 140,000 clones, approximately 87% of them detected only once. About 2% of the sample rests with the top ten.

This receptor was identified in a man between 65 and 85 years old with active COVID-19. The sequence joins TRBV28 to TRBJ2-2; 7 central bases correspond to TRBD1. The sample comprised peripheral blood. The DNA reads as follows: TGTGCCAGCAGTTTGGGACAGTACACCGGGGAGCTGTTTTTT. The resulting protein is CASSLGQYTGELFF.